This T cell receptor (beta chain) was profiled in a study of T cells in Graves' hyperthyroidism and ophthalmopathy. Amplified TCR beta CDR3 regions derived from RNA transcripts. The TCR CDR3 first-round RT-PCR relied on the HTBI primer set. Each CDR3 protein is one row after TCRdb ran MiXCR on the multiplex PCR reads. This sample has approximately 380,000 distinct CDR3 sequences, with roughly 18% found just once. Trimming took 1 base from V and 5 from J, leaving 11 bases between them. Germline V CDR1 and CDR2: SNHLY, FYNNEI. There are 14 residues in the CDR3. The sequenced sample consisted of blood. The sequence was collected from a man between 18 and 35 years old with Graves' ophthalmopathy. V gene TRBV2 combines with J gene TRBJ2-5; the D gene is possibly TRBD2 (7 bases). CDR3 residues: CASSEGGGRETQYF. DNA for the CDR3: TGTGCCAGCAGTGAAGGGGGGGGCCGGGAGACCCAGTACTTC.